This entry lists 19 T cell receptor beta chains sequenced from one sample in a study of PD-L1 blockade in urothelial cancer. Time point noted: pretreatment peripheral blood. Profiling relied on immunoSEQ multiplex PCR, and the TCRdb table lists in-frame clones only, not all of them. This sample has some 45,000 clones; roughly 84% occur once, and the top ten carry more than 20%. The sample in question was PBMCs, obtained around atezolizumab (anti-PD-L1) treatment. Source of these receptors: a donor at least 40 years old with urothelial cancer.

V is TRBV6-1 and J is TRBJ2-7, with 9 bases aligning to TRBD1. The CDR3 contains 14 residues. The germline V gene encodes CDR1 MNHNS and CDR2 SASEGT. After removal of 4 bases from V and 6 bases from J, the junction contained 7 bases not matched to a gene. CDR3 amino acids: CASSVDRGNVEQYF. CDR3 bases: TGTGCCAGCAGTGTGGACAGGGGTAACGTCGAGCAGTACTTC.

This chain links TRBV5-6 with TRBJ1-5; TRBD1 might be the D (5 bases). The germline V and J ends were trimmed by 4 bases and 5 bases, with 10 bases remaining between them. Per the germline V gene, CDR1 is SGHDT and CDR2 is YYEEEE. The CDR3 is 13 amino acids. The DNA for the CDR3 is TGTGCCAGCAGCCACCGGGGGGATCAGCCCCAGCATTTT. Its translation: CASSHRGDQPQHF.

The chain has TRBV13 and TRBJ2-3; 10 nucleotides match TRBD2. The CDR3 loop spans 13 amino acids. In germline, CDR1 is PRHDT, CDR2 FYEKMQ (reference sequence). The junction had 4 bases not matched to a gene; V was cut back by 11 bases and J by 2 bases. CDR3 region: CAGGLADTDTQYF. The CDR3, as DNA: TGTGCCGGAGGACTAGCGGACACAGATACGCAGTATTTT.

The chain has TRBV5-1 and TRBJ2-2; 7 bases are a match to TRBD1. Germline-derived CDR1 and CDR2 are SGHRS and YFSETQ. There are 15 residues in the CDR3. Germline trimming cut 3 bases from V and 3 bases from J; bases unmatched to any gene: 5. The CDR3 DNA reads as TGCGCCAGCAGCTCGGATACAGGGGACACCGGGGAGCTGTTTTTT. It specifies CASSSDTGDTGELFF.

This rearrangement joins TRBV7-2 to TRBJ2-7, with 7 bases matching TRBD2. The junction had 9 bases not matched to a gene; V was cut back by 1 base and J by 0 bases. Germline V gene sequence: CDR1 SGHTA, CDR2 FQGNSA. The CDR3 covers 17 residues. The CDR3 DNA sequence: TGTGCCAGCAGCTTAGGGAGCGGGACCTCGGGCTCCTACGAGCAGTACTTC. It codes for CASSLGSGTSGSYEQYF. The whole variable domain, filled in from reference TRBV7-2 and TRBJ2-7, reads GAGVSQSPSNKVTEKGKDVELRCDPISGHTALYWYRQSLGQGLEFLIYFQGNSAPDKSGLPSDRFSAERTGGSVSTLTIQRTQQEDSAVYLCASSLGSGTSGSYEQYFGPGTRLTVT.

The V and J genes are TRBV7-9 and TRBJ2-1, with a possible D match to TRBD2 (6 bases). The CDR3 is 16 amino acids. Trimming took 5 bases from V and 10 from J, leaving 24 bases between them. Germline V lookup: CDR1 SEHNR, CDR2 FQNEAQ (reference sequence). CDR3 sequence reads: CASSRSLMPRAGEQFF. In nucleotides, the CDR3 is TGTGCCAGCAGCCGAAGTCTCATGCCACGGGCGGGAGAGCAGTTCTTC.

This clone appeared a single time. The chain combines TRBV10-2 with TRBJ2-5; 7 nucleotides match TRBD2. The CDR3 covers 16 residues. From germline, CDR1 is WSHSY and CDR2 SAAADI. J was trimmed by 5 bases and V by 3 bases; bases with no gene match: 12. CDR3 loop: CASSERGTGGRETQYF. The CDR3 bases are TGCGCCAGCAGTGAAAGGGGTACGGGGGGACGGGAGACCCAGTACTTC.

Written as DNA, the CDR3 is TGCGCCAGCAGCTTGGGACAGGAACTCTATGGCTACACCTTC. It yields the protein CASSLGQELYGYTF. The rearrangement joins TRBV5-1 to TRBJ1-2, with TRBD1 as a possible D gene (6 bases). This CDR3 is 14 amino acids long. The germline V gene has CDR1 SGHRS and CDR2 YFSETQ. The V end was cut by 0 bases, the J end by 4 bases, with 10 bases between. The complete variable domain, with remaining parts taken from reference TRBV5-1 and TRBJ1-2, reads KAGVTQTPRYLIKTRGQQVTLSCSPISGHRSVSWYQQTPGQGLQFLFEYFSETQRNKGNFPGRFSGRQFSNSRSEMNVSTLELGDSALYLCASSLGQELYGYTFGSGTRLTVV.

The gene calls are TRBV5-1 and TRBJ1-2, with 10 bases aligning to TRBD1. After removal of 2 bases from V and 4 bases from J, the junction contained 5 bases not matched to a gene. The CDR3 spans 15 residues. Germline lookup yields CDR1 SGHRS and CDR2 YFSETQ. The CDR3 sequence is CASSFGDRGSYGYTF. CDR3 DNA sequence: TGCGCCAGCAGCTTTGGGGACAGGGGAAGCTATGGCTACACCTTC.

CDR3 residues: CASSKLGSGPYNEQFF. CDR3 DNA sequence: TGTGCCAGTAGTAAACTGGGTAGCGGGCCCTACAATGAGCAGTTCTTC. The chain combines TRBV19 with TRBJ2-1; 7 nucleotides align to TRBD2. Trimming cost V 4 bases and J 2 bases; bases outside gene matches: 8. Germline CDR1 is LNHDA and CDR2 is SQIVND (reference sequence). The CDR3 has 16 residues.

This chain joins TRBV7-2 and TRBJ2-3, with D uncertain. Trimming stripped 3 bases from V and 3 bases from J, with 13 bases between. CDR3 size: 15 residues. Germline CDR1 is SGHTA and CDR2 is FQGNSA. In nucleotides, the CDR3 is TGTGCCAGCAGCTTTGGGTCTAGTGGAACAGATACGCAGTATTTT. Protein: CASSFGSSGTDTQYF.

V gene TRBV12-5 combines with J gene TRBJ2-2; perhaps TRBD2 as D (6 bases). V was clipped by 1 base and J by 2 bases, with 20 bases between them. The CDR3 has 19 residues. Germline V gene sequence: CDR1 LGHNT, CDR2 FRNRAP. The DNA for the CDR3 is TGTGCTAGTGGTTTGGCCCCTCGGGGGTTGGAACCTAACACCGGGGAGCTGTTTTTT. Translation: CASGLAPRGLEPNTGELFF.

This clone turned up a few times. The J gene is TRBJ2-3, the V gene TRBV11-2; D is uncertain. V was pared by 7 bases and J by 4 bases, with 18 bases between. Germline V gene sequence: CDR1 SGHAT, CDR2 FQNNGV. The CDR3 is 15 amino acids. CDR3 DNA: TGTGCCAGCACCCTCTCGCCGGCCCAGGCAGATACGCAGTATTTT. It is translated as CASTLSPAQADTQYF.

J is TRBJ2-2 and V is TRBV6-4; TRBD2 agrees at 9 bases. CDR3 length: 18 residues. V was pared by 5 bases and J by 4 bases, with 14 bases of the junction left unmatched. Per germline, CDR1 MRHNA and CDR2 SNTAGT. The CDR3 DNA reads as TGTGCCAGCAGTCCCGGAATGCAGGCGGGAGGGCGCACCGGGGAGCTGTTTTTT. It yields the protein CASSPGMQAGGRTGELFF.

The rearrangement uses TRBV5-1 and TRBJ1-5; 8 bases map to TRBD1. The CDR3 is made up of 15 amino acids. V dropped 2 bases and J dropped 1; count of bases not matched to a gene: 2. Germline assignment: CDR1 SGHRS and CDR2 YFSETQ. The CDR3 DNA is TGCGCCAGCAGCTTACAGGGGGGAAGCAATCAGCCCCAGCATTTT. Encoded protein: CASSLQGGSNQPQHF.

The chain recombines TRBV13 with TRBJ2-1, with TRBD2 matching over 10 bases. CDR1 is PRHDT, CDR2 FYEKMQ, per germline (reference sequence). This CDR3 spans 15 amino acids. The V and J ends lost 1 base and 8 bases, in that order; junction bases with no gene match: 5. The CDR3 nucleotides read TGTGCCAGCAGCTTAGAGCGGGAGGGCCGCGATGAGCAGTTCTTC. This codes for CASSLEREGRDEQFF. The whole variable domain, remainder taken from reference TRBV13 and TRBJ2-1, is AAGVIQSPRHLIKEKRETATLKCYPIPRHDTVYWYQQGPGQDPQFLISFYEKMQSDKGSIPDRFSAQQFSDYHSELNMSSLELGDSALYFCASSLEREGRDEQFFGPGTRLTVL.

This clone was seen once. The CDR3: CASAVIAGSYNEQFF. CDR3 DNA: TGTGCCAGCGCCGTAATAGCGGGGTCCTACAATGAGCAGTTCTTC. The rearrangement joins TRBV18 to TRBJ2-1, with 8 bases aligning to TRBD2. In germline, CDR1 is KGHSH, CDR2 LQKENI. The CDR3 covers 15 residues. V lost 8 bases and J lost 1; bases outside the gene matches: 7.

This clone was recorded once. The chain joins TRBV30 to TRBJ2-4, with D unclear. The CDR3 has 14 residues. Germline V CDR1 and CDR2: GTSNPN, SVGIG (reference sequence). Trimming removed 0 bases at V and 0 bases at J, with 6 bases between. CDR3 amino acids: CAWSVPQAKNIQYF. As DNA, the CDR3 is TGTGCCTGGAGTGTTCCCCAAGCCAAAAACATTCAGTACTTC.

The chain couples TRBV9 to TRBJ2-7; D gene ambiguous. This CDR3 contains 15 residues. Between the trimmed V and J ends, which lost 7 bases and 1 base, there was a span of 18 bases. Germline CDR1 and CDR2: SGDLS and YYNGEE. The CDR3 loop is CASSRGPTSSYEQYF. The CDR3 bases are TGTGCCAGCTCCCGAGGCCCTACAAGTTCCTACGAGCAGTACTTC.